These T cell receptor beta chains were read from a single sample in a study of shared clonotypes between healthy human individuals. Sequenced by immunoSEQ multiplex PCR; TCRdb stores in-frame clones only, minus some. The sample lists around 2.5 million clones, 80% to 95% occurring once. The sequencing sample was made of naive CD4+ T cells from PBMCs. Receptors originate from a man between 18 and 29 years old in good health. Some clones in this sample may be carry-over from other donors' samples. The CDR3 runs from the conserved cysteine through the conserved F or W. A D gene is named only where the DNA matches it firmly. For some rows the clone size is stated as once, few or many, or as a class when expanded; others skip it.

v_gene	abundance	j_gene	d_gene	CDR3nt	CDR3aa
TRBV28	once	TRBJ1-1	-	TGTGCCAGCAGTTTTTGGGCGGGGCTCAGCACTGAAGCTTTCTTT	CASSFWAGLSTEAFF
TRBV28	-	TRBJ1-1	-	TGTGCCAGCAGTTCCACCGGCAGAGCTTCCACTGAAGCTTTCTTT	CASSSTGRASTEAFF
TRBV18	-	TRBJ1-1	-	TGTGCCAGCTCACATCAAAGCGCGAACACTGAAGCTTTCTTT	CASSHQSANTEAFF
TRBV30	once	TRBJ2-7	TRBD1	TGTGCCTGGTCCTCCGGGACAGGAATCTACGAGCAGTACTTC	CAWSSGTGIYEQYF
TRBV7-8	few	TRBJ1-5	-	TGTGCCAGCAGCTTAGTGGCAGGGAATCAGCCCCAGCATTTT	CASSLVAGNQPQHF
TRBV18	-	TRBJ1-1	TRBD1	TGTGCCAGCTCACCCTTGGGACAGACGAACACTGAAGCTTTCTTT	CASSPLGQTNTEAFF
TRBV28	-	TRBJ1-2	-	TGTGCGAGCGATCAGGGAGTGTATCGGAGCTATGGCTACACCTTC	CASDQGVYRSYGYTF
TRBV5-1	-	TRBJ2-2	-	TGCGCCAGCAGCTCCACAAGGAACACCGGGGAGCTGTTTTTT	CASSSTRNTGELFF
TRBV7-2	-	TRBJ2-7	TRBD1	TGTGCCAGCAGCCCCGGACAGGCGCGCTACGAGCAGTACTTC	CASSPGQARYEQYF
TRBV6-1	-	TRBJ1-1	-	TGTGCCAGCAAAATGACAGAGATGAACACTGAAGCTTTCTTT	CASKMTEMNTEAFF
TRBV28	-	TRBJ2-3	-	TGTGCCAGCAGTCCAAGTGATTTGGCAGATACGCAGTATTTT	CASSPSDLADTQYF
TRBV5-1	-	TRBJ2-4	-	TGCGCCAGCAGCTCCGGGGCGGTAACGAGGGACATTCAGTACTTC	CASSSGAVTRDIQYF
TRBV5-1	once	TRBJ2-6	-	TGCGCCAGCAGCTTTGAACATTCTGGGGCCAACGTCCTGACTTTC	CASSFEHSGANVLTF
TRBV29-1	-	TRBJ2-3	-	TGCGCAACGAGGGGCCGCACAGATACGCAGTATTTT	CATRGRTDTQYF
TRBV5-8	-	TRBJ1-6	-	TGTGCCAGCAGCTTGGTTCGGGATTCACCCCTCCACTTT	CASSLVRDSPLHF
TRBV4-1	-	TRBJ2-3	-	TGCGCCAGCAGCCGACGAGAGGGGGGGCCTGGTACAGATACGCAGTATTTT	CASSRREGGPGTDTQYF
TRBV2	-	TRBJ2-7	-	TGTGCCAGCAGTGTGTCGGGCCCCTTCACCTACGAGCAGTACTTC	CASSVSGPFTYEQYF
TRBV29-1	-	TRBJ2-7	-	TGCAGCGTTCAATCCGGGACACTTGGCTCCTACGAGCAGTACTTC	CSVQSGTLGSYEQYF
TRBV6-5	-	TRBJ1-2	-	TGTGCCAGCAGGCCCCGGCAGTGGGTCATGAATGGCTACACCTTC	CASRPRQWVMNGYTF
TRBV6-1	-	TRBJ2-1	-	TGTGCCAGCGCCTTATCGGGAATGGGCTACAATGAGCAGTTCTTC	CASALSGMGYNEQFF
TRBV6-1	-	TRBJ1-3	-	TGTGCCAGCAGTGCAACGACAGGCCTCACTTTCTCTGGAAACACCATATATTTT	CASSATTGLTFSGNTIYF
TRBV5-1	-	TRBJ2-1	-	TGCGCCAGCAGCCCCTTTGCCGGAGGTAATGAGCAGTTCTTC	CASSPFAGGNEQFF
TRBV2	once	TRBJ1-4	-	TGTGCCAGCAAACAAGGAAGCTCCGAAAAACTGTTTTTT	CASKQGSSEKLFF
TRBV10-3	-	TRBJ1-5	-	TGTGCCAGCCAGGGGAAGAGCAATCAGCCCCAGCATTTT	CASQGKSNQPQHF
TRBV11-2	-	TRBJ1-1	TRBD1	TGTGCCAGCAGCTCACGATCCCCGGGACAGGGGGCCGAAGCTTTCTTT	CASSSRSPGQGAEAFF
TRBV7-3	-	TRBJ2-1	-	TGTGCCAGCAGCTTAACGTTGGGGGGCTACAATGAGCAGTTCTTC	CASSLTLGGYNEQFF
TRBV28	-	TRBJ2-3	TRBD1	TGTGCCAGCAGTTTCATCACAGGGGTAGATACGCAGTATTTT	CASSFITGVDTQYF
TRBV2	-	TRBJ1-5	TRBD1	TGTGCCAGCGGCAGGGGGGCCAAAGCCCAGCATTTT	CASGRGAKAQHF
TRBV10-3	-	TRBJ2-2	TRBD1	TGTGCCACGAGGGAGGGGGACAGGGGTCTTTCTGGCACCGGGGAGCTGTTTTTT	CATREGDRGLSGTGELFF
TRBV27	-	TRBJ1-5	-	TGTGCCAGCAGTTTATGGGGTCAGCCCCAGCATTTT	CASSLWGQPQHF
TRBV5-6	-	TRBJ1-5	-	TGTGCCAGCAGCTTCGGCCCTGCCCTGGGGCAGCCCCAGCATTTT	CASSFGPALGQPQHF
TRBV25-1	-	TRBJ2-2	-	TGTGCCAGCAGTCTTCGAGATTGGTCCGGGGAGCTGTTTTTT	CASSLRDWSGELFF
TRBV5-1	-	TRBJ1-2	-	TGCGCCAGCAGCCCAGGGCCGTCACCCTATGGCTACACCTTC	CASSPGPSPYGYTF
TRBV27	-	TRBJ1-5	-	TGTGCCAGCAGTTTAGGGGTGGGCCGAAGCGGGCCCCAGCATTTT	CASSLGVGRSGPQHF
TRBV6-5	-	TRBJ2-3	TRBD1	TGTGCCAGCGGCTTGACGGGACAGACCACTGGTACGCAGTATTTT	CASGLTGQTTGTQYF
TRBV4-3	few	TRBJ1-5	-	TGCGCCAGCAGCCTTGGGACAACTAATCAGCCCCAGCATTTT	CASSLGTTNQPQHF
TRBV5-4	-	TRBJ2-3	-	TGTGCCAGCAAGCCCCTAGAAGGGGTGAATACGCAGTATTTT	CASKPLEGVNTQYF
TRBV18	-	TRBJ1-1	-	TGTGCCAGCTCACCGACAGGCTTTGAAGCTTTCTTT	CASSPTGFEAFF
TRBV28	-	TRBJ1-2	-	TGTGCCAGCAGACAGGGAGCGAACTATGGCTACACCTTC	CASRQGANYGYTF
TRBV27	-	TRBJ1-2	-	TGTGCCAGCACCTTGGCGGGGGGAGGCGGCTATGGCTACACCTTC	CASTLAGGGGYGYTF
TRBV7-9	-	TRBJ2-7	-	TGTGCCAGCACCCCCGCCCCGGTACGATTTGAGCAGTACTTC	CASTPAPVRFEQYF
TRBV28	-	TRBJ1-2	TRBD1	TGTGCCAGCAGCCCTAACAGGGGGCGAGGCTACACCTTC	CASSPNRGRGYTF
TRBV7-9	-	TRBJ2-7	TRBD2	TGTGCCAGCAGCCCCGGGACTAGTGGATTTCAGGGTCTTTACGAGCAGTACTTC	CASSPGTSGFQGLYEQYF
TRBV7-3	-	TRBJ2-1	TRBD2	TGTGCCAGCAGCCCATCGGGGGGCAATGAGCAGTTCTTC	CASSPSGGNEQFF
TRBV28	-	TRBJ1-1	-	TGTGCCAGCAGTCCGGGCACCCGCGGGAAAACTGAAGCTTTCTTT	CASSPGTRGKTEAFF
TRBV7-9	-	TRBJ2-2	TRBD1	TGTGCCAGCAGCGTGGACAGGGCGACCGGGGAGCTGTTTTTT	CASSVDRATGELFF
TRBV5-6	once	TRBJ1-1	TRBD1	TGTGCCAGCAGCTTGGTCAGGGGGAATGCTTTCTTT	CASSLVRGNAFF
TRBV5-1	-	TRBJ2-5	-	TGCGCCAGCAGCTTGGGGATGGAGACCCAGTACTTC	CASSLGMETQYF
TRBV10-3	once	TRBJ1-2	-	TGTGCCATCAGTACGGACCAGCTCTATGGCTACACCTTC	CAISTDQLYGYTF
TRBV28	-	TRBJ1-2	-	TGTGCCAGCAGTCAACAGGGATATGGCTACACCTTC	CASSQQGYGYTF